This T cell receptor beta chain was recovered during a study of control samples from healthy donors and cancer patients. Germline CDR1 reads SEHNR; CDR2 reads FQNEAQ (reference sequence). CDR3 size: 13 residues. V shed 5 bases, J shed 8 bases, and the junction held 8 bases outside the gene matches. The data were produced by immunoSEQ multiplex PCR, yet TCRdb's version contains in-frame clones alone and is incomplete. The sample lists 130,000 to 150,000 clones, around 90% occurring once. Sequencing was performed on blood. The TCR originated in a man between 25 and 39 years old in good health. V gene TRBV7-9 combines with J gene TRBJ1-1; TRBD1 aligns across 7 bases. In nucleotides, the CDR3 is TGTGCCAGCAGCAAAGACAGGGCACTGGAAGCTTTCTTT. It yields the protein CASSKDRALEAFF.